This T cell receptor beta chain was found in a study of blood T cell repertoires in COVID-19. About the study: Material from acute and convalescent COVID-19 was sourced from the United States, Italy and Spain.

Recruited during active infection, patients (from Seattle) were subsequently followed longitudinally. This clone showed up just once. Per the original methods: Estimated nucleated cell counts came from reference gene primer amplification. Some clones are missing from TCRdb's copy, which holds only in-frame ones; the method was immunoSEQ multiplex PCR. The DNA was the basis for D and trimming; V, J and clone size are from that table. The sample includes tens of thousands of clones, roughly four fifths of them seen just once. Trimming shortened V by 4 bases and J by 0 bases, and 11 bases separated the two germline ends. This CDR3 comprises 15 residues. The germline gives CDR1 MNHEY, CDR2 SVGEGT.

The clonotype was recovered from an older man with COVID-19, enrolled during active disease. The sequenced sample consisted of peripheral blood. This rearrangement joins TRBV6-2 or TRBV6-3 to TRBJ2-3; D possibly corresponds to TRBD2 (5 bases). CDR3 bases: TGTGCCAGCAGTTTAAGGAGGTCTAGCACAGATACGCAGTATTTT. Its protein product is CASSLRRSSTDTQYF.